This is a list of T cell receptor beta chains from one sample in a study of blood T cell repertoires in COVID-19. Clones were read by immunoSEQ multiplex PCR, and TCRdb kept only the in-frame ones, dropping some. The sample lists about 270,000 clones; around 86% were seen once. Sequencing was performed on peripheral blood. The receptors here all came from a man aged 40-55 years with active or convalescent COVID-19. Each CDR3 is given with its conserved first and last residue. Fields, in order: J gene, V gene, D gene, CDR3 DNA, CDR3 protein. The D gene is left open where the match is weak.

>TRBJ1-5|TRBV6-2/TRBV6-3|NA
TGTGCCAGCAGTTACTCAACAGGGCATCAGCCCCAGCATTTT
CASSYSTGHQPQHF
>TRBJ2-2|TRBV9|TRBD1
TGTGCCAGCAGTCCTAGAGGGACAGGGGATAGCGGGGAGCTGTTTTTT
CASSPRGTGDSGELFF
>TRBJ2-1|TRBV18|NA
TGTGCCAGCTCACCACAGCCGAGCGGGCTGAACAATGAGCAGTTCTTC
CASSPQPSGLNNEQFF
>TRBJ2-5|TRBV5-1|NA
TGCGCCAGCAGCCTCGAGTGGGCGGGGGCCCAAGAGACCCAGTACTTC
CASSLEWAGAQETQYF
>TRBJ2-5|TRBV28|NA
TGTGCCAGCAGTTTGATCGGGCGGGGAAGAGGGGAGACCCAGTACTTC
CASSLIGRGRGETQYF
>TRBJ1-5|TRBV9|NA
TGTGCCAGCAGCGAGGGGACTACGGAGAATCAGCCCCAGCATTTT
CASSEGTTENQPQHF
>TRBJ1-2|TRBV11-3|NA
TGTGCCAGCAGCTTGGCAGGGACTAACTATGGCTACACCTTC
CASSLAGTNYGYTF
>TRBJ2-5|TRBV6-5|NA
TGTGCCAGCAGTATCGACCAAGAGACCCAGTACTTC
CASSIDQETQYF
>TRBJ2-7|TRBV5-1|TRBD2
TGCGCCAGCAGGAGGACGGGGGCGGGGACTAGCGGCTACGAGCAGTACTTC
CASRRTGAGTSGYEQYF
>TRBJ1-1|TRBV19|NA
TGTGCCAGTAGTATAGGTAGGGGGTTCACTGAAGCTTTCTTT
CASSIGRGFTEAFF
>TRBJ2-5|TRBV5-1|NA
TGCGCCAGCAGGGTACAACAAGAGACCCAGTACTTC
CASRVQQETQYF